What follows is one T cell receptor (beta chain) and its context. The data were taken from a study of shared T cell receptors in the human thymus. Trimming removed 5 bases from V and 6 bases from J; junction bases left unmatched: 3. CDR1 is SNHLY and CDR2 is FYNNEI in the germline V gene. CDR3 size: 14 residues. Repertoires were generated with immunoSEQ multiplex PCR, while TCRdb's copy carries only in-frame clones and drops some. Among 600,000 to 900,000 clones listed, approximately 83% were seen once. This same sample was also taken into another study, of human thymus T cells.

The chain uses TRBV2 and TRBJ1-5, with 11 bases identical to TRBD1. The source is a girl under three years old with a congenital heart defect. Sequencing used thymocytes. In DNA form, the CDR3 reads TGTGCCAGCAGTCGGACAGGGGGCGGTCAGCCCCAGCATTTT. It specifies CASSRTGGGQPQHF. Combining the CDR3 with reference TRBV2 and TRBJ1-5 gives the whole variable domain EPEVTQTPSHQVTQMGQEVILRCVPISNHLYFYWYRQILGQKVEFLVSFYNNEISEKSEIFDDQFSVERPDGSNFTLKIRSTKLEDSAMYFCASSRTGGGQPQHFGDGTRLSIL.